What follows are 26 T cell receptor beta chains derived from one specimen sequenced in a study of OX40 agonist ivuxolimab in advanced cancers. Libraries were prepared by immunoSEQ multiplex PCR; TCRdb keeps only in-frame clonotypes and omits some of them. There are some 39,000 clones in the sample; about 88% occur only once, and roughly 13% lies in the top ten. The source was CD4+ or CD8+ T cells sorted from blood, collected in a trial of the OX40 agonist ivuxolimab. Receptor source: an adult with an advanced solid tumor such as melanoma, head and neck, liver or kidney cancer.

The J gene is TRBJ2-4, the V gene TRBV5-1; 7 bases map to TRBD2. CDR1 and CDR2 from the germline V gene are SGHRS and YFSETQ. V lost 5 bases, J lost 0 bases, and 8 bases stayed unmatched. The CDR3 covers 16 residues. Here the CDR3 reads CASSRASGLAKNIQYF. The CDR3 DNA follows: TGCGCCAGCAGTAGGGCTAGCGGCCTAGCCAAAAACATTCAGTACTTC.

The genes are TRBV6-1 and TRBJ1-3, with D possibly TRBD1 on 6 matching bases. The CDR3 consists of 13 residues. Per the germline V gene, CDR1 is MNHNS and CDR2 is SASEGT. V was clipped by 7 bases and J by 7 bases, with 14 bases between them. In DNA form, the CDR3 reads TGTGCCAGCACGGGGACACCAAGCAACACCATATATTTT. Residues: CASTGTPSNTIYF.

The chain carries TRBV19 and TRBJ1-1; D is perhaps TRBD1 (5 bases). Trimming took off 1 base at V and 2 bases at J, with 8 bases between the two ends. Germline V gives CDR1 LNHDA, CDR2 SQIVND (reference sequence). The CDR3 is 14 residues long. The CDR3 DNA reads TGTGCCAGTAGTATAGGTGGGGCTAACACTGAAGCTTTCTTT. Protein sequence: CASSIGGANTEAFF.

CDR3 nucleotides: TGTGCCAGCAGGGGAGGAGGACGGGCGAACACTGAAGCTTTCTTT. It encodes CASRGGGRANTEAFF. This chain uses TRBV28 with TRBJ1-1; D not certain. This CDR3 is 15 amino acids long. CDR1 and CDR2 from the germline V gene are MDHEN and SYDVKM. Trimming took off 6 bases at V and 1 base at J, with 15 bases between the two ends.

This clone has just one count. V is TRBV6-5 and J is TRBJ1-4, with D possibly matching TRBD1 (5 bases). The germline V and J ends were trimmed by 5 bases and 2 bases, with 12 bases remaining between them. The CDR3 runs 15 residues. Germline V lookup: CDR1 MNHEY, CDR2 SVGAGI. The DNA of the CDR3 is TGTGCCAGCAGTAGCCAGGGTATGACTAATGAAAAACTGTTTTTT. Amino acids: CASSSQGMTNEKLFF.

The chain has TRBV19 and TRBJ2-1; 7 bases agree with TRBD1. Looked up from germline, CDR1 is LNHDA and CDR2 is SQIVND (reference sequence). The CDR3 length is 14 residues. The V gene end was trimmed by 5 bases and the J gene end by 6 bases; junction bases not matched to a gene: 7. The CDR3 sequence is CASSSGTASNEQFF. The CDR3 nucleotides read TGTGCCAGTAGTTCCGGGACAGCCTCCAATGAGCAGTTCTTC.

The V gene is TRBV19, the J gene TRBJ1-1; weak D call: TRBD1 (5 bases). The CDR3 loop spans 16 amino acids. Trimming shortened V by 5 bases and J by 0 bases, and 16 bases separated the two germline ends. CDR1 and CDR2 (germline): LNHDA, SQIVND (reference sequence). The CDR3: CASSFPGSPMNTEAFF. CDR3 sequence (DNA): TGTGCCAGTAGTTTCCCAGGGAGTCCCATGAACACTGAAGCTTTCTTT.

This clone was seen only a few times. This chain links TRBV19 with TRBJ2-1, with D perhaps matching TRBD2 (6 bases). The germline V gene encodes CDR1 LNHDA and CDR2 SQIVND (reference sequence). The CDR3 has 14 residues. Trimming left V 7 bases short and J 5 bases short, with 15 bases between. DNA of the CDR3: TGTGCCAGTAATCCAAGTTGGAGGGACAATGAGCAGTTCTTC. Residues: CASNPSWRDNEQFF.

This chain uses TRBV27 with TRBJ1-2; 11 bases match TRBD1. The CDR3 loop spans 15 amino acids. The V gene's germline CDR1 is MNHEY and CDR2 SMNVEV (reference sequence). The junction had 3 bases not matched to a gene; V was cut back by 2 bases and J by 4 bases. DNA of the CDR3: TGTGCCAGCAGTTTAACCGGGACAGGGGGCTATGGCTACACCTTC. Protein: CASSLTGTGGYGYTF.

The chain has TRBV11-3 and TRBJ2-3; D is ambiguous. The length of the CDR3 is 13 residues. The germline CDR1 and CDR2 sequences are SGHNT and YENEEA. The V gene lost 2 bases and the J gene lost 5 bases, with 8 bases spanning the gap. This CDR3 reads CASSLNSGDTQYF. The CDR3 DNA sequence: TGTGCCAGCAGCTTAAACTCCGGAGATACGCAGTATTTT.

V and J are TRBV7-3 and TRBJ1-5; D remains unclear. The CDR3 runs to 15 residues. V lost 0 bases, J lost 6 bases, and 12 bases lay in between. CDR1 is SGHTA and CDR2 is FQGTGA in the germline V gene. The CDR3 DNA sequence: TGTGCCAGCAGCTTAACGCTGCGCATGTGTCAGCCCCAGCATTTT. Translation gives CASSLTLRMCQPQHF.

The CDR3 reads CSARQGTDTQYF. In DNA form, the CDR3 reads TGCAGCGCCAGACAGGGCACAGATACGCAGTATTTT. The J gene is TRBJ2-3, the V gene TRBV29-1, with D maybe TRBD1 (6 bases). The CDR3 runs 12 residues. Trimming stripped 7 bases from V and 1 base from J, with 9 bases between. CDR1 and CDR2 from the germline V gene are SQVTM and ANQGSEA.

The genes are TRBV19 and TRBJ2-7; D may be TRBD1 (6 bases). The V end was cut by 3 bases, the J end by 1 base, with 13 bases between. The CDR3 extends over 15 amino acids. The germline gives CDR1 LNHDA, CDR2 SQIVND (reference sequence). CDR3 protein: CASSMIPGQSYEQYF. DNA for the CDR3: TGTGCCAGTAGTATGATCCCCGGACAGTCCTACGAGCAGTACTTC.

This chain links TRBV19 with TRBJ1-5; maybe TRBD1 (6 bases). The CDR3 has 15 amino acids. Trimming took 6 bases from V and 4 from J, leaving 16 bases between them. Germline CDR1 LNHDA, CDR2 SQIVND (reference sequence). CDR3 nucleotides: TGTGCCAGTAGCTATACACGGGGGCGGAATCAGCCCCAGCATTTT. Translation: CASSYTRGRNQPQHF. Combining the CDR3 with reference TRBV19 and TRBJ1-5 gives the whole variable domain DGGITQSPKYLFRKEGQNVTLSCEQNLNHDAMYWYRQDPGQGLRLIYYSQIVNDFQKGDIAEGYSVSREKKESFPLTVTSAQKNPTAFYLCASSYTRGRNQPQHFGDGTRLSIL.

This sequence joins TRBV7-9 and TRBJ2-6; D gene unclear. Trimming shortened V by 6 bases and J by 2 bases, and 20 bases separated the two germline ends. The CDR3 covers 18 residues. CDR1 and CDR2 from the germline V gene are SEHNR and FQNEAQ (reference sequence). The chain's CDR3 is CASSPDLDLTPGANVLTF. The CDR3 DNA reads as TGTGCCAGCAGTCCAGATTTGGATTTAACCCCTGGGGCCAACGTCCTGACTTTC.

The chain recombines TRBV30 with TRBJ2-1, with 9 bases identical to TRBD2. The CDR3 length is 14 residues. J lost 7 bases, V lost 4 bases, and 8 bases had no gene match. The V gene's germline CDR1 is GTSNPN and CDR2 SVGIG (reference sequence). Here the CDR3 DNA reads TGTGCCTGGAAGGGCGGCGGGAGGGGTAATGAGCAGTTCTTC. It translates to CAWKGGGRGNEQFF.

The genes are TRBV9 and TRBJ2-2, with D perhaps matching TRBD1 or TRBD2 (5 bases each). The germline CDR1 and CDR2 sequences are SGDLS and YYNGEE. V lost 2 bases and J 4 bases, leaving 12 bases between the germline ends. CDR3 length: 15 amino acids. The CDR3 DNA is TGTGCCAGCAGCGTGAGGTGGGACCTCACCGGGGAGCTGTTTTTT. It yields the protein CASSVRWDLTGELFF.

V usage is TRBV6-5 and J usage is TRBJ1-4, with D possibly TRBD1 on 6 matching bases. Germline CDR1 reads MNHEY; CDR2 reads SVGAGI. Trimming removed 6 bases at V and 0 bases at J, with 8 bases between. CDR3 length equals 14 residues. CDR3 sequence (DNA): TGTGCCAGCAGCCGGACAGCAACTAATGAAAAACTGTTTTTT. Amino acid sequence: CASSRTATNEKLFF.

This chain's CDR3 is CASMSQFSAADTGELFF. The CDR3 bases are TGTGCCAGTATGAGTCAGTTCTCCGCGGCGGACACCGGGGAGCTGTTTTTT. This rearrangement joins TRBV19 to TRBJ2-2; D gene ambiguous. The CDR3 is 17 residues long. V shed 7 bases and J shed 3 bases, with 21 bases lying between them. Germline loops: CDR1 LNHDA, CDR2 SQIVND (reference sequence).

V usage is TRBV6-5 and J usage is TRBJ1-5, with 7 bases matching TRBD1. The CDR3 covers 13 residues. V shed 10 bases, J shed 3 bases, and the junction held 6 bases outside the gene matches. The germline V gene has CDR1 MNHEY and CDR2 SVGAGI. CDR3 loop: CAIGQAYNQPQHF. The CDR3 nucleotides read TGTGCCATTGGACAGGCTTACAATCAGCCCCAGCATTTT.

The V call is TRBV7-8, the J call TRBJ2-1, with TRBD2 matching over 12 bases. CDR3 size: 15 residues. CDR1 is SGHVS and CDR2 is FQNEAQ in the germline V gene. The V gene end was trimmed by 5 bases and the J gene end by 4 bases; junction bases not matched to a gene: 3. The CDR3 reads CASSRGLAGYNEQFF. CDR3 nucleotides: TGTGCCAGCAGCCGCGGACTAGCGGGGTACAATGAGCAGTTCTTC.

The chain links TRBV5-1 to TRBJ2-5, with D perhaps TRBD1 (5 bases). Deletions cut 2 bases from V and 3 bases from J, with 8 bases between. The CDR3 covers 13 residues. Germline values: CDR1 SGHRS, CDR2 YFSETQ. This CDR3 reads CASSFTGKETQYF. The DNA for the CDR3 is TGCGCCAGCAGCTTTACAGGCAAAGAGACCCAGTACTTC.

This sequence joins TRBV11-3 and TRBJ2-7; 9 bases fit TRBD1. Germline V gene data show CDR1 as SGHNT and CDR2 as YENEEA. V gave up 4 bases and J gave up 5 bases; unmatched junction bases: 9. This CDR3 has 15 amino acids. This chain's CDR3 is CASSSRDRVFNEQYF. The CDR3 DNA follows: TGTGCCAGCAGCTCCCGGGACAGGGTTTTCAACGAGCAGTACTTC.

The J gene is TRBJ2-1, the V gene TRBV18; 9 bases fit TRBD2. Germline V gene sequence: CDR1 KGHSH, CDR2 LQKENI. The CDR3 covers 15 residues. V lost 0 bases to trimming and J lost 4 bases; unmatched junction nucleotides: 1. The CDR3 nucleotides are TGTGCCAGCTCACCACCGACTAGCGGATACAATGAGCAGTTCTTC. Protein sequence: CASSPPTSGYNEQFF.

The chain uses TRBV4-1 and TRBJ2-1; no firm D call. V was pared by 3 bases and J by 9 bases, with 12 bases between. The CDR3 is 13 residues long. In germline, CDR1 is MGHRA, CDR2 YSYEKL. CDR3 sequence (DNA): TGCGCCAGCAGCCAGACTGGTCTCAGTGAGCAGTTCTTC. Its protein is CASSQTGLSEQFF.

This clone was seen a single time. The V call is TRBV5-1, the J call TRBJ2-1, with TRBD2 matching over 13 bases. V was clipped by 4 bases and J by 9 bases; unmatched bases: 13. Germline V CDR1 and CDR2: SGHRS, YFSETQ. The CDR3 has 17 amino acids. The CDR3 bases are TGCGCCAGCAGCGCGGCACTAGCGGGAGGGCCGAAGGGTGAGCAGTTCTTC. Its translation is CASSAALAGGPKGEQFF. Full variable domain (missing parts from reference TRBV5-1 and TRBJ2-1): KAGVTQTPRYLIKTRGQQVTLSCSPISGHRSVSWYQQTPGQGLQFLFEYFSETQRNKGNFPGRFSGRQFSNSRSEMNVSTLELGDSALYLCASSAALAGGPKGEQFFGPGTRLTVL.